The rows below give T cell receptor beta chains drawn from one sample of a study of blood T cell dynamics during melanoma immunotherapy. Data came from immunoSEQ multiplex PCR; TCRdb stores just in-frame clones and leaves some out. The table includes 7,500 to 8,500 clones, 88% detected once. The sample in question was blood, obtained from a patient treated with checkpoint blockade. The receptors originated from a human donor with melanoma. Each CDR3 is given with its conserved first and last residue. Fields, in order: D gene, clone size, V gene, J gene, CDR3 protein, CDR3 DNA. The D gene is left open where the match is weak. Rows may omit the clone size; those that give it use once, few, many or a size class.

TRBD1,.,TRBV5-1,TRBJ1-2,CASSLGTDGYGYTF,TGCGCCAGCAGCTTAGGGACAGACGGCTATGGCTACACCTTC
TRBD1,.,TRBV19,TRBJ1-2,CASSPGQVNGYTF,TGTGCCAGTAGCCCAGGACAGGTTAATGGCTACACCTTC
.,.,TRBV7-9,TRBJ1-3,CASSLNTSGNTIYF,TGTGCCAGCAGCTTAAATACCTCTGGAAACACCATATATTTT
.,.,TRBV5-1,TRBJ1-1,CASSGQGYEAFF,TGCGCCAGCAGCGGGCAGGGTTATGAAGCTTTCTTT
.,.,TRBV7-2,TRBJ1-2,CASSLIQGGGYTF,TGTGCCAGCAGCTTAATACAGGGTGGTGGCTACACCTTC
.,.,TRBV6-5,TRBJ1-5,CATSLSPSNQPQHF,TGTGCCACCTCCCTCTCGCCTAGCAATCAGCCCCAGCATTTT
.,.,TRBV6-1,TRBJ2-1,CASSEQGSYNEQFF,TGTGCCAGCAGTGAACAGGGATCCTACAATGAGCAGTTCTTC
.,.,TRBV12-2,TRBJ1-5,CASRLAAGGNQPQHF,TGTGCAAGTCGCTTAGCGGCAGGGGGCAATCAGCCCCAGCATTTT
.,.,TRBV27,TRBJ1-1,CASSLQGWTEAFF,TGTGCCAGCAGTTTACAGGGATGGACTGAAGCTTTCTTT
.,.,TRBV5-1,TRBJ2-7,CASSPGQGFTYEQYF,TGCGCCAGCAGCCCCGGGCAGGGGTTCACCTACGAGCAGTACTTC
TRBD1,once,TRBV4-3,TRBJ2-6,CASSQGARGSSGANVLTF,TGCGCCAGCAGCCAAGGAGCCAGGGGGAGCTCTGGGGCCAACGTCCTGACTTTC
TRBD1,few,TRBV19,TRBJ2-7,CASSQGTGETRFKYF,TGTGCCAGTAGTCAGGGGACAGGAGAAACTAGGTTCAAGTACTTC
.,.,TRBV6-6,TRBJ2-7,CASSSAATSSYEQYF,TGTGCCAGCAGTTCCGCCGCAACGAGCTCCTACGAGCAGTACTTC
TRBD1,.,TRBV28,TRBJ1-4,CASSSADRGPGEKLFF,TGTGCCAGCAGTTCAGCCGACAGGGGGCCGGGTGAAAAACTGTTTTTT
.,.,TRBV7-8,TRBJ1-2,CASSSTDSNYGYTF,TGTGCCAGCAGCTCTACTGACAGCAACTATGGCTACACCTTC
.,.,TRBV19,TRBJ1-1,CASSSRLGRGAFF,TGTGCCAGTAGTTCGCGGTTGGGACGGGGAGCTTTCTTT
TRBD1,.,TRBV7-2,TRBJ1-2,CASNPGTGGKTGYGYTF,TGTGCCAGCAATCCAGGGACAGGGGGGAAAACCGGCTATGGCTACACCTTC
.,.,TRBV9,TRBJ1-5,CASGGAGAGQPQHF,TGTGCCAGCGGGGGGGCAGGGGCAGGTCAGCCCCAGCATTTT
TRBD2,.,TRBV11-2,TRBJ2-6,CASSLGLAALSGANVLTF,TGTGCCAGCAGCTTAGGGCTAGCGGCCCTCTCTGGGGCCAACGTCCTGACTTTC
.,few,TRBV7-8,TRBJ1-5,CASSWGVGNQPQHF,TGTGCCAGCAGCTGGGGGGTGGGCAATCAGCCCCAGCATTTT
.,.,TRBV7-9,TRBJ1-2,CASGSPDGLGGYTF,TGTGCCAGCGGGTCACCAGATGGGCTGGGGGGCTACACCTTC
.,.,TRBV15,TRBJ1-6,CATSRDQATANSPLHF,TGTGCCACCAGCAGAGATCAAGCGACGGCGAATTCACCCCTCCACTTT
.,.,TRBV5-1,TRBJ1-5,CASSLGGSNQPQHF,TGCGCCAGCAGCTTGGGAGGGAGCAATCAGCCCCAGCATTTT
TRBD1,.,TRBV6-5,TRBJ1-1,CASSTGQGGTEAFF,TGTGCCAGCAGTACCGGACAGGGGGGCACTGAAGCTTTCTTT
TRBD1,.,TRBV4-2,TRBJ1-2,CASDTGGNEDYGYTF,TGTGCCAGCGATACAGGGGGGAACGAGGACTATGGCTACACCTTC
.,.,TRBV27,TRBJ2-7,CASSLGAAYEQYF,TGTGCCAGCAGTTTAGGGGCAGCCTACGAGCAGTACTTC
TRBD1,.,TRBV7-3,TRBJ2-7,CASSQAAQGIYEQYF,TGTGCCAGCAGCCAGGCTGCACAGGGGATATACGAGCAGTACTTC